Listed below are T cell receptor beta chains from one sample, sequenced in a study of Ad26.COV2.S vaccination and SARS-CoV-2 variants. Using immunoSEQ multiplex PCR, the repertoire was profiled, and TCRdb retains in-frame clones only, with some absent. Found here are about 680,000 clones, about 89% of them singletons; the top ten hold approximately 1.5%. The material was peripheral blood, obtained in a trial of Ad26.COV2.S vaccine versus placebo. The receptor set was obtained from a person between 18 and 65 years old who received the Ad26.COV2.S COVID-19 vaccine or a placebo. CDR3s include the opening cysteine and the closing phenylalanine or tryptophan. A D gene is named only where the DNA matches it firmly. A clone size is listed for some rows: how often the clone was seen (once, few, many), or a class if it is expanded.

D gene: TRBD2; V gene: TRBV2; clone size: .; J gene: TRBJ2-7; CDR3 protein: CASKREGYEQYF; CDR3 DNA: TGTGCCAGCAAGCGGGAAGGCTACGAGCAGTACTTC
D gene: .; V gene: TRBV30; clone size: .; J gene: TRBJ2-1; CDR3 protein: CAWSGGGNSYNEQFF; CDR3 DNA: TGTGCCTGGAGTGGGGGCGGCAACTCCTACAATGAGCAGTTCTTC
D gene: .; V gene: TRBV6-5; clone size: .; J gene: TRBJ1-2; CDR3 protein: CASSYSGSTNYGYTF; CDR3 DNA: TGTGCCAGCAGTTACTCAGGGTCTACTAACTATGGCTACACCTTC
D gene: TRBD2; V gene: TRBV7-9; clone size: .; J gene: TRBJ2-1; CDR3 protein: CASKPLAGEAGYNEQFF; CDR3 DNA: TGTGCCAGCAAACCCCTCGCGGGAGAAGCGGGGTACAATGAGCAGTTCTTC
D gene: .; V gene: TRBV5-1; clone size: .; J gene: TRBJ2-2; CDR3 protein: CASSLITNTGELFF; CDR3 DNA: TGCGCCAGCAGCTTGATCACGAACACCGGGGAGCTGTTTTTT
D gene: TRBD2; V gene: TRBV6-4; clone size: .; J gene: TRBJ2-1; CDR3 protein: CASSDGTSGYNEQFF; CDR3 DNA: TGTGCCAGCAGTGACGGGACTAGCGGCTACAATGAGCAGTTCTTC
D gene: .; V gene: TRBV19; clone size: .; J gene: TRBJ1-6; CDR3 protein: CASSIAGQTNNSPLHF; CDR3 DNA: TGTGCCAGTAGTATCGCAGGGCAGACCAATAATTCACCCCTCCACTTT
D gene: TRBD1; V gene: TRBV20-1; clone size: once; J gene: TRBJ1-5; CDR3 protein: CSASGDRDNQPQHF; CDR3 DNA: TGCAGTGCTAGTGGGGACAGGGACAATCAGCCCCAGCATTTT
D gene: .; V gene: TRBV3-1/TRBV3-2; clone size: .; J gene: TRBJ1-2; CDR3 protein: CASSMRGGPYGYTF; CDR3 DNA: TGTGCCAGCAGTATGAGGGGAGGACCTTATGGCTACACCTTC
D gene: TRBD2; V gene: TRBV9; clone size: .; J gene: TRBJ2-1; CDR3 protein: CASSVSRTSGAYNEQFF; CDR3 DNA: TGTGCCAGCAGCGTATCCCGGACTAGCGGTGCCTACAATGAGCAGTTCTTC
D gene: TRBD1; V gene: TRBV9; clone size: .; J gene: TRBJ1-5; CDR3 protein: CASSPDREWGPQHF; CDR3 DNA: TGTGCCAGCAGCCCTGACAGGGAGTGGGGGCCCCAGCATTTT
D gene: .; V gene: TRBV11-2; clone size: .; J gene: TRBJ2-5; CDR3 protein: CASSLGAGPGTQYF; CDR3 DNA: TGTGCCAGCAGCTTAGGGGCTGGACCGGGGACCCAGTACTTC
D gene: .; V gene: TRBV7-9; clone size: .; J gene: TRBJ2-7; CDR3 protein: CASQPRAFYEQYF; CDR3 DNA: TGTGCCAGTCAACCTAGAGCTTTTTACGAGCAGTACTTC
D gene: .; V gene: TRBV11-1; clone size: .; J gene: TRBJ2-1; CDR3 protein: CASSPTGYSYNEQFF; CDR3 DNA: TGTGCCAGCAGCCCGACAGGTTACTCCTACAATGAGCAGTTCTTC
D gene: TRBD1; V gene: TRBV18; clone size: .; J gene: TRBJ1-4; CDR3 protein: CASSPNGGQNEKLFF; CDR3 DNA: TGTGCCAGCTCACCAAACGGGGGACAGAATGAAAAACTGTTTTTT
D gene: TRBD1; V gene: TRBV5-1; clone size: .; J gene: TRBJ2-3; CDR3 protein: CASSLVTQGADTQYF; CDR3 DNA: TGCGCCAGCAGCTTGGTAACGCAGGGGGCGGATACGCAGTATTTT
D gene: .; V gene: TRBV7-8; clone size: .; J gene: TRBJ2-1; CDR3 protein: CASSLSSGQSYNEQFF; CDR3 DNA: TGTGCCAGCAGCTTATCTTCAGGACAGAGCTACAATGAGCAGTTCTTC
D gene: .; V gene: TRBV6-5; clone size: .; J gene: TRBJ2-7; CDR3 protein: CASSYVGRSSYEQYF; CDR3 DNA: TGTGCCAGCAGTTACGTGGGACGGAGCTCCTACGAGCAGTACTTC
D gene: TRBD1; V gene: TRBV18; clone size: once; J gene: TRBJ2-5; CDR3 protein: CASSLQQGAKETQYF; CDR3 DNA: TGTGCCAGCTCACTCCAACAGGGGGCTAAAGAGACCCAGTACTTC
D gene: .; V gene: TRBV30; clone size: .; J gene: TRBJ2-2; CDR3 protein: CAWSGGTGELFF; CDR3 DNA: TGTGCCTGGAGTGGGGGGACCGGGGAGCTGTTTTTT
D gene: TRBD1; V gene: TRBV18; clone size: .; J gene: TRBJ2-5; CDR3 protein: CASSPTGWETQYF; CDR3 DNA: TGTGCCAGCTCACCGACAGGGTGGGAGACCCAGTACTTC
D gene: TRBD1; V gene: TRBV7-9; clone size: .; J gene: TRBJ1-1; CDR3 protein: CASSWTGRATEAFF; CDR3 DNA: TGTGCCAGCAGTTGGACAGGCCGAGCCACTGAAGCTTTCTTT
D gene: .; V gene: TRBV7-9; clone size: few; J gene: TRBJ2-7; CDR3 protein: CASSWGYEQYF; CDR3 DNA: TGTGCCAGCAGCTGGGGCTACGAGCAGTACTTC
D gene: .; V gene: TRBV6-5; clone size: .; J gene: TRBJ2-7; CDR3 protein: CASSYSGNLYEQYF; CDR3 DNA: TGTGCCAGCAGTTACTCAGGGAATCTCTACGAGCAGTACTTC
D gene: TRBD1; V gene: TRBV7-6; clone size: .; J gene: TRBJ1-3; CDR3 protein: CASSLTPDRGLGNTIYF; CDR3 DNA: TGTGCCAGCAGCTTAACCCCGGACAGGGGGCTTGGAAACACCATATATTTT
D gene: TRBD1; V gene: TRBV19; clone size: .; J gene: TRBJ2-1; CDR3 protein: CASSIRQGISYNEQFF; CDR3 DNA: TGTGCCAGTAGTATCCGACAGGGGATCTCCTACAATGAGCAGTTCTTC
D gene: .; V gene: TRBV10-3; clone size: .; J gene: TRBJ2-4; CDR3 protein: CAISELGWPTGKNIQYF; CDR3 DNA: TGTGCCATCAGTGAATTGGGTTGGCCTACCGGAAAAAACATTCAGTACTTC
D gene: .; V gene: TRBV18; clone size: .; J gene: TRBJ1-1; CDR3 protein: CASSHLRGNTEAFF; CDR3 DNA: TGTGCCAGCTCGCATCTTCGGGGGAACACTGAAGCTTTCTTT
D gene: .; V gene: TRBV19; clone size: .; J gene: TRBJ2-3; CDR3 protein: CASRRDRDTQYF; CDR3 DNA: TGTGCCAGTAGGCGGGACAGAGATACGCAGTATTTT
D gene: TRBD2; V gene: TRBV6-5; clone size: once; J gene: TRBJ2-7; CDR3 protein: CASSPYAGEYEQYF; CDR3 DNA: TGTGCCAGCAGTCCCTACGCGGGGGAATACGAGCAGTACTTC
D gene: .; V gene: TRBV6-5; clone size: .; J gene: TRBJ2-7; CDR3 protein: CASSYSGRGGYEQYF; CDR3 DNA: TGTGCCAGCAGTTACTCCGGCCGAGGGGGCTACGAGCAGTACTTC
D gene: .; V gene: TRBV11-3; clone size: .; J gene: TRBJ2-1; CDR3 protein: CASSLGAHNEQFF; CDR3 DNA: TGTGCCAGCAGCTTAGGGGCTCACAATGAGCAGTTCTTC
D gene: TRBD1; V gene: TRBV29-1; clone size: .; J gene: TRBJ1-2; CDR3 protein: CSGQGDYGYTF; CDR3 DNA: TGCAGCGGACAGGGGGACTATGGCTACACCTTC
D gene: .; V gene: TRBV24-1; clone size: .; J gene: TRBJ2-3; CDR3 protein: CATRPSGSTDTQYF; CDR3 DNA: TGTGCCACCAGACCAAGCGGTAGCACAGATACGCAGTATTTT
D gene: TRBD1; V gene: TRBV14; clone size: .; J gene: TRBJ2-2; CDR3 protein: CASSYGTGANTGELFF; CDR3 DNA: TGTGCCAGCAGCTATGGGACAGGCGCGAACACCGGGGAGCTGTTTTTT
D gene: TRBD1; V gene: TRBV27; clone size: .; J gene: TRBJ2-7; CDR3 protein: CASRRLQGALGYEQYF; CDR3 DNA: TGTGCCAGCAGGAGACTACAGGGGGCACTAGGGTACGAGCAGTACTTC
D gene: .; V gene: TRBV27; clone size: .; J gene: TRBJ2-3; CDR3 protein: CASTGWDTQYF; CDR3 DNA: TGTGCCAGCACGGGGTGGGATACGCAGTATTTT
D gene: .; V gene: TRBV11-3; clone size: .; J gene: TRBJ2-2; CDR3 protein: CASSSTSHGELFF; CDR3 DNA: TGTGCCAGCAGCTCCACTAGTCACGGGGAGCTGTTTTTT
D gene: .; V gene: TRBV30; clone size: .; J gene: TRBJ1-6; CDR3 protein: CACGVIRETPLHF; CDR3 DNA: TGTGCCTGTGGGGTCATCCGGGAGACACCCCTCCACTTT
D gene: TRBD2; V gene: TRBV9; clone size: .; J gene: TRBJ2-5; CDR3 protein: CASSVESGRAPETQYF; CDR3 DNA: TGTGCCAGCAGCGTAGAGAGCGGGAGGGCCCCTGAGACCCAGTACTTC
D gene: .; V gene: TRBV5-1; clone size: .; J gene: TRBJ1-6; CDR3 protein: CASSVQGAYNSPLHF; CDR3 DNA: TGCGCCAGCAGCGTTCAGGGCGCCTATAATTCACCCCTCCACTTT
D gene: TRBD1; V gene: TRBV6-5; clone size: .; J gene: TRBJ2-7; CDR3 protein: CASSFRGTYEQYF; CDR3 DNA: TGTGCCAGCAGTTTCAGGGGGACCTACGAGCAGTACTTC
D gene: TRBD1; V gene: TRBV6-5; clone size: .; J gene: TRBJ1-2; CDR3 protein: CASTPRQGDGYTF; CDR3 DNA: TGTGCCAGCACTCCGAGACAGGGGGATGGCTACACCTTC
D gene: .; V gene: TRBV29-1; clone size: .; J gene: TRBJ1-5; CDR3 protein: CSVGEGSNQPQHF; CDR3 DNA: TGCAGCGTTGGAGAGGGGAGCAATCAGCCCCAGCATTTT
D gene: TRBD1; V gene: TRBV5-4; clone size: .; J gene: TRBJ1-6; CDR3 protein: CASSLDRAYSPLHF; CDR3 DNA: TGTGCCAGCAGCTTAGACAGGGCATATTCACCCCTCCACTTT
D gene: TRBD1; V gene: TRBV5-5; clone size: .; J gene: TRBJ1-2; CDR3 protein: CASSLDLGTDNYGYTF; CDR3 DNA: TGTGCCAGCAGCTTGGATCTAGGGACAGACAACTATGGCTACACCTTC
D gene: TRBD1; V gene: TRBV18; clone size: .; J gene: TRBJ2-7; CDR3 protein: CASSAGQGVSEQYF; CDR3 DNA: TGTGCCAGCTCTGCCGGACAGGGGGTGTCCGAGCAGTACTTC
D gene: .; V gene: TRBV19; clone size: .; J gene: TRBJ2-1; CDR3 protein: CASSTPGLSYNEQFF; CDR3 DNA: TGTGCCAGTAGTACCCCGGGACTTTCCTACAATGAGCAGTTCTTC
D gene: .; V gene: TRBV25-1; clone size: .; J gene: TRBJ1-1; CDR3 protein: CASSRGVTEAFF; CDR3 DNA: TGTGCCAGCAGCAGGGGTGTCACTGAAGCTTTCTTT
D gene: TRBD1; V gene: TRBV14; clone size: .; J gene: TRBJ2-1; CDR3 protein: CASSRRQGSYNEQFF; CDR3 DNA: TGTGCCAGCAGCCGCCGACAGGGATCCTACAATGAGCAGTTCTTC
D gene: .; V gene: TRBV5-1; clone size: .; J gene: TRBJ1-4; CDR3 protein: CASSSAGTLNEKLFF; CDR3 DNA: TGCGCCAGCAGCAGTGCCGGGACGTTAAATGAAAAACTGTTTTTT
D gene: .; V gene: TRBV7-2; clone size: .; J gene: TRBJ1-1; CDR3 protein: CASSRSRWNTEAFF; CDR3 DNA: TGTGCCAGCAGCAGGAGCCGGTGGAACACTGAAGCTTTCTTT
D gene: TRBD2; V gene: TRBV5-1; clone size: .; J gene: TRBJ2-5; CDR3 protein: CASSRGLAGGVQETQYF; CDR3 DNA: TGCGCCAGCAGCCGAGGACTAGCGGGAGGGGTCCAAGAGACCCAGTACTTC